This T cell receptor beta chain was recovered during a study of T cells in Graves' hyperthyroidism and ophthalmopathy. Amplified TCR beta CDR3 regions derived from RNA transcripts. Researchers ran a first-round RT-PCR on the TCR CDR3 using the HTBI primer set. TCRdb passed the multiplex PCR reads through MiXCR, listing each CDR3 protein once. This table holds about 180,000 distinct CDR3 sequences, about 17% found once. The CDR3 loop spans 13 amino acids. Trimming left V 3 bases short and J 5 bases short, with 8 bases between. Germline CDR1 and CDR2: ENHRY and SYGVKD. This clonotype occurred many times.

The sequenced sample consisted of blood. The chain is built from TRBV10-3 and TRBJ1-5, with D unclear. This clonotype was sampled from a woman between 50 and 59 years old with Graves' hyperthyroidism. DNA of the CDR3: TGTGCCATCAGTGATAGTATCCATCAGCCCCAGCATTTT. It yields the protein CAISDSIHQPQHF.